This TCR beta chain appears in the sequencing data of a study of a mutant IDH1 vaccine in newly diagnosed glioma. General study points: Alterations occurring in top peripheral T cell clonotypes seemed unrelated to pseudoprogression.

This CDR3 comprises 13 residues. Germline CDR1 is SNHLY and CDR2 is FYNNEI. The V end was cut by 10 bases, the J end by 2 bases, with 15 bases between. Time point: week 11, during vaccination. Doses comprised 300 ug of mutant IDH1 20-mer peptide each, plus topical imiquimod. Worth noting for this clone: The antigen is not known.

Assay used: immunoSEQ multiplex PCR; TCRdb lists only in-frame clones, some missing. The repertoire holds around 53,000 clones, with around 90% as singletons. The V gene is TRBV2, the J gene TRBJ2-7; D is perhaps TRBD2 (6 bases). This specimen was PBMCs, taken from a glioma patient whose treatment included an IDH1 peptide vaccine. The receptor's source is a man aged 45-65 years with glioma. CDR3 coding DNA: TGTGCCATCAGCGGGCCGCCCACCTACGAGCAGTACTTC. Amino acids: CAISGPPTYEQYF.